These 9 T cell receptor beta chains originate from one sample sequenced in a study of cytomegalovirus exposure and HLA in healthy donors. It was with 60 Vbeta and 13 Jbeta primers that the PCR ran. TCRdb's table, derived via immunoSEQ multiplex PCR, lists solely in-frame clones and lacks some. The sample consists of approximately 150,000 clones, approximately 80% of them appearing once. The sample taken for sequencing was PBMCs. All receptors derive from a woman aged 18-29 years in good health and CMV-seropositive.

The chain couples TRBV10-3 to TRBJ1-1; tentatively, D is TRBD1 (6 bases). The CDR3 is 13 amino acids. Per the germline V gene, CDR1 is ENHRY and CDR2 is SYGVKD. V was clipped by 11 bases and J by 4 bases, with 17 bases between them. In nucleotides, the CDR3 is TGTGCCGCGGGAGGGGGAGGGAGCACTGAAGCTTTCTTT. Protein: CAAGGGGSTEAFF.

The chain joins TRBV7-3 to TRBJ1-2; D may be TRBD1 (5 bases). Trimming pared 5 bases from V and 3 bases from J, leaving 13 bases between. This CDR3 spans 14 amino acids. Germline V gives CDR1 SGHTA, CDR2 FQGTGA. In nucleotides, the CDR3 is TGTGCCAGCAGCCAAAGTGGGGGGGACTATGGCTACACCTTC. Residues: CASSQSGGDYGYTF.

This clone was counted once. The CDR3 bases are TGTGCCAGCAGTTTATCGGGTAGCGGTAGCTCCTACGAGCAGTACTTC. It specifies CASSLSGSGSSYEQYF. The rearrangement links TRBV27 to TRBJ2-7; D may be TRBD2 (6 bases). Germline values: CDR1 MNHEY, CDR2 SMNVEV (reference sequence). With 0 bases removed from V and 0 bases from J, the gap between germline ends came to 12 bases. This CDR3 contains 16 residues.

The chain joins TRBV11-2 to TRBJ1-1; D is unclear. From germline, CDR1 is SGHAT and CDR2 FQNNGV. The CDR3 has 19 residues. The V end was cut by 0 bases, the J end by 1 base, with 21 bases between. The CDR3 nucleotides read TGTGCCAGCAGCTTAGATTCGAGCCTTTGGGCAGCGGGGAACACTGAAGCTTTCTTT. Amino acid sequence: CASSLDSSLWAAGNTEAFF. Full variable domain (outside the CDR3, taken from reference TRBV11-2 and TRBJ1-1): EAGVAQSPRYKIIEKRQSVAFWCNPISGHATLYWYQQILGQGPKLLIQFQNNGVVDDSQLPKDRFSAERLKGVDSTLKIQPAKLEDSAVYLCASSLDSSLWAAGNTEAFFGQGTRLTVV.

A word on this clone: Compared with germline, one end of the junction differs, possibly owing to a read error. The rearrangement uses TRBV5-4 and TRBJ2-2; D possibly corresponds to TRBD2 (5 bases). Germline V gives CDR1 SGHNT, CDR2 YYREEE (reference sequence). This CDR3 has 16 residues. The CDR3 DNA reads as TGTGCCAGCAGAACGACTAAGGAGCCCAACATCGGGGAGCTGTTTTTT. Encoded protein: CASRTTKEPNIGELFF.

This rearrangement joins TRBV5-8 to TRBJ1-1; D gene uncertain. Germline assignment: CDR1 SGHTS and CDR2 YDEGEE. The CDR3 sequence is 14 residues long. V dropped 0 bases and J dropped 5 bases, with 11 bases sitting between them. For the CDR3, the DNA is TGTGCCAGCAGCTTGGGGCAGGTTGGGACTGAAGCTTTCTTT. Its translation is CASSLGQVGTEAFF.

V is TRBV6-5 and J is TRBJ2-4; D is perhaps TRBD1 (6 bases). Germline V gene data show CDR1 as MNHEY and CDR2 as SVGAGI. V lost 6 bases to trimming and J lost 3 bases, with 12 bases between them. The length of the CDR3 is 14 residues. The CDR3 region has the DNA TGTGCCAGCAGAACAGGGTTGAGCAAAAACATTCAGTACTTC. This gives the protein CASRTGLSKNIQYF.

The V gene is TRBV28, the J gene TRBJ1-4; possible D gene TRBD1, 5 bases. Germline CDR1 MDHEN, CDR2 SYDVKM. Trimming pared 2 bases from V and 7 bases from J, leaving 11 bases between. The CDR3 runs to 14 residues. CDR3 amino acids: CASSLETESEKLFF. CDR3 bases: TGTGCCAGCAGTTTAGAGACAGAAAGTGAAAAACTGTTTTTT.

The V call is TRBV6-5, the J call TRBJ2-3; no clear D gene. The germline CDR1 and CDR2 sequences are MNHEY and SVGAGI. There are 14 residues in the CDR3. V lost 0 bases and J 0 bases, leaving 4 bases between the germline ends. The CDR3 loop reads CASSYSASTDTQYF. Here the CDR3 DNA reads TGTGCCAGCAGTTACTCGGCCAGCACAGATACGCAGTATTTT.